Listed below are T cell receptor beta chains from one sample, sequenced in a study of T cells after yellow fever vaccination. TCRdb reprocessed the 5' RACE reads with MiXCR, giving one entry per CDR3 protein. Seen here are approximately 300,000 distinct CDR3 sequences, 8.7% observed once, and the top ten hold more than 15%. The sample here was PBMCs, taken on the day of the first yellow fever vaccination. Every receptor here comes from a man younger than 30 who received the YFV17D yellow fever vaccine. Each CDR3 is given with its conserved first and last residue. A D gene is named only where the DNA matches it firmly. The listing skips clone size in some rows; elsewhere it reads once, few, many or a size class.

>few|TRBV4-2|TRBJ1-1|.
CASSQAGRAPNTEAFF
TGTGCCAGCAGCCAAGCAGGCCGGGCCCCGAACACTGAAGCTTTCTTT
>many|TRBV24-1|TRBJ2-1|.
CATSDSDWSNEQFF
TGTGCCACCAGTGACTCCGACTGGAGCAATGAGCAGTTCTTC
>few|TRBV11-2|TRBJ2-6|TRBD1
CASIQRGTGVSGANVLTF
TGTGCCAGCATCCAAAGGGGGACAGGGGTCTCTGGGGCCAACGTCCTGACTTTC
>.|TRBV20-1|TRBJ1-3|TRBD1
CSAGQASGNTIYF
TGCAGTGCAGGACAGGCATCTGGAAACACCATATATTTT
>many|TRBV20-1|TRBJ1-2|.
CSASPPGNPTYGYTF
TGCAGTGCCAGCCCTCCGGGGAACCCCACCTATGGCTACACCTTC
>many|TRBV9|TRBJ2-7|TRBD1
CASSRDSSYEQYF
TGTGCCAGCAGCCGGGACAGCTCCTACGAGCAGTACTTC
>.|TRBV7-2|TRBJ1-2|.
CASRRGGGQAYGGYTF
TGTGCCAGCCGCAGAGGGGGGGGCCAGGCCTATGGCGGCTACACCTTC
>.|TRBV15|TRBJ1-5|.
CATSQENSSRQPQHF
TGTGCCACCAGCCAGGAGAATAGTTCGAGGCAGCCCCAGCATTTT
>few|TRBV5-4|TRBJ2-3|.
CASSLGAGPQRGKDHDTQYF
TGTGCCAGCAGCTTGGGGGCCGGACCCCAACGGGGGAAGGACCATGATACGCAGTATTTT
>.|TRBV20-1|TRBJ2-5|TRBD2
CSAREGTSGQETQYF
TGCAGTGCCCGAGAAGGGACTAGCGGCCAAGAGACCCAGTACTTC
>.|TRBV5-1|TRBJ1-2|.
CASSLSPAGYGYTF
TGCGCCAGCAGCTTGTCCCCGGCGGGCTATGGCTACACCTTC
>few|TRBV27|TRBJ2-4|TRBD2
CASSLEPGGFAKNIQYF
TGTGCCAGCAGCCTGGAGCCCGGGGGGTTCGCCAAAAACATTCAGTACTTC
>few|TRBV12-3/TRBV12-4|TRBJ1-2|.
CASSSRSAGNYGYTF
TGTGCCAGCAGTTCTCGCTCGGCAGGGAACTATGGCTACACCTTC
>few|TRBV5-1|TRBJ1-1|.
CASSFASGNTEAFF
TGCGCCAGCAGCTTTGCGTCAGGAAACACTGAAGCTTTCTTT
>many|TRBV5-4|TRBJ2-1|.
CASSFTEYNEQFF
TGTGCCAGCAGCTTTACGGAATACAATGAGCAGTTCTTC
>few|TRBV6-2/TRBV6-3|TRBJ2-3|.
CASSYGLGDTQYF
TGTGCCAGCAGTTACGGTCTGGGGGATACGCAGTATTTT
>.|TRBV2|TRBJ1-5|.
CASSEGGRAISRSNQPQHF
TGTGCCAGCAGTGAGGGCGGGCGCGCGATCTCTCGGAGCAATCAGCCCCAGCATTTT
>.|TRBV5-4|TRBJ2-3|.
CASSFSGGRMDTQYF
TGTGCCAGCAGCTTCTCCGGGGGAAGGATGGATACGCAGTATTTT
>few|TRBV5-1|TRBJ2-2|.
CASSLVQTTGELFF
TGCGCCAGCAGCTTGGTACAGACAACCGGGGAGCTGTTTTTT
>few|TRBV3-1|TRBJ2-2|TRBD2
CASSQGLNILSGELFF
TGTGCCAGCAGCCAGGGACTAAACATATTATCCGGGGAGCTGTTTTTT
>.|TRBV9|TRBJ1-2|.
CASSVVPENYGYTF
TGTGCCAGCAGCGTAGTCCCGGAGAACTATGGCTACACCTTC
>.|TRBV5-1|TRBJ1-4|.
CASSFLGENNEKLFF
TGCGCCAGCAGCTTTCTGGGGGAGAATAATGAAAAACTGTTTTTT
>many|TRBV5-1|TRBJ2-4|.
CASSLGTAKNIQYF
TGCGCCAGCAGCTTGGGGACAGCAAAAAACATTCAGTACTTC
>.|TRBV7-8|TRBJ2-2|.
CASSSPWRANTGELFF
TGTGCCAGCAGCTCCCCTTGGCGCGCGAACACCGGGGAGCTGTTTTTT
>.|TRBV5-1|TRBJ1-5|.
CASSLGGLSNQPQHF
TGCGCCAGCAGCTTGGGGGGCCTTAGCAATCAGCCCCAGCATTTT
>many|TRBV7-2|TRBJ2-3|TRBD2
CASSMGLARDTQYF
TGTGCCAGCAGCATGGGACTAGCTCGGGATACGCAGTATTTT
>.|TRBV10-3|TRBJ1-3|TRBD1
CAQGTGALSGNTIYF
TGTGCCCAGGGGACAGGGGCTCTCTCTGGAAACACCATATATTTT
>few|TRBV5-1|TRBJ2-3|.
CASRRTQLDYYTQYF
TGCGCCAGCAGGAGGACCCAGTTGGATTATTATACGCAGTATTTT
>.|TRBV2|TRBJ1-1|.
CASSDGSMNTEAFF
TGTGCCAGCAGTGATGGGTCCATGAACACTGAAGCTTTCTTT
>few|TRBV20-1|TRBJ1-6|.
CSASGDYNSPLHF
TGCAGTGCATCCGGGGATTATAATTCACCCCTCCACTTT
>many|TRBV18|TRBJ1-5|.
CASSGSNQPQHF
TGTGCCAGCTCCGGGTCCAATCAGCCCCAGCATTTT
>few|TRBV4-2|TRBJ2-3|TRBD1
CASSQSWRRTGADTQYF
TGTGCCAGCAGCCAATCATGGAGGAGGACAGGGGCAGATACGCAGTATTTT
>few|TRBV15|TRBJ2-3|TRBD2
CATSRKLAGATDTQYF
TGTGCCACCAGCAGGAAACTAGCGGGGGCCACAGATACGCAGTATTTT
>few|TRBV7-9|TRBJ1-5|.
CASSLASADQPQHF
TGTGCCAGCAGCTTAGCCTCGGCGGATCAGCCCCAGCATTTT
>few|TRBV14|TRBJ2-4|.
CASSQVNSGSNIQYF
TGTGCCAGCAGCCAAGTTAACAGCGGATCAAACATTCAGTACTTC
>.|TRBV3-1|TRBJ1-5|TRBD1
CASSQGVFGTGGGQPQHF
TGTGCCAGCAGCCAAGGGGTGTTCGGGACAGGGGGTGGTCAGCCCCAGCATTTT
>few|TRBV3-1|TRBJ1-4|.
CASSPDIGTANEKLFF
TGTGCCAGCAGCCCTGACATCGGTACGGCGAATGAAAAACTGTTTTTT